The 31 T cell receptor beta chains below come from one sample, sequenced in a study of T cells in Graves' hyperthyroidism and ophthalmopathy (dated 2019 in TCRdb). Libraries were built with multiplex PCR. Sequenced on an Illumina HiSeq 2000. Amplification of TCR beta CDR3 regions was carried out from RNA transcripts. A first-round RT-PCR of the TCR CDR3 used the HTBI primer set with the Qiagen OneStep RT-PCR kit. Clones were called with MiXCR by TCRdb after fastp trimmed the public reads at Q25, and only in-frame beta chains were retained. Every CDR3 protein is listed once, alongside the most common genes and DNA of its rows. The sample has about 660,000 distinct CDR3 sequences on record, roughly 45% of them singletons. The ten largest make up roughly 7.2% of the sample. The sequenced sample was peripheral blood or thyroid tissue (not recorded which). These receptors originate from an adult man with Graves' disease, either hyperthyroidism or ophthalmopathy (not recorded which).

V and J are TRBV15 and TRBJ1-1; possibly TRBD1 for D (5 bases). Trimming shortened V by 0 bases and J by 4 bases, and 9 bases separated the two germline ends. CDR1 and CDR2 (germline): LNHNV, YYDKDF (reference sequence). The CDR3 spans 14 residues. This chain's CDR3 is CATSREVRGTEAFF. CDR3 nucleotide sequence: TGTGCCACCAGCAGAGAAGTGAGGGGCACTGAAGCTTTCTTT.

The chain employs TRBV25-1 and TRBJ1-2; D uncertain. Per the germline V gene, CDR1 is MGHDK and CDR2 is SYGVNS. V was clipped by 11 bases and J by 4 bases, with 17 bases between them. This CDR3 region has 13 residues. The CDR3 DNA is TGTGCCCTAGCCCCAAGGATCCGCTATGGCTACACCTTC. This codes for CALAPRIRYGYTF.

The rearrangement uses TRBV7-8 and TRBJ2-7; D is unclear. V shed 5 bases and J shed 6 bases, with 11 bases lying between them. This CDR3 spans 12 amino acids. Germline loops: CDR1 SGHVS, CDR2 FQNEAQ. CDR3 region: CASSQDPGEQYF. CDR3 bases: TGTGCCAGCAGCCAAGATCCGGGCGAGCAGTACTTC.

Worth noting for this clonotype: One end of the junction does not line up with germline, which may come from a read error. V usage is TRBV5-1 and J usage is TRBJ2-5, with TRBD2 matching over 7 bases. The CDR3 runs 15 residues. Germline V gene sequence: CDR1 SGHRS, CDR2 YFSETQ. In nucleotides, the CDR3 is TGTGCCAGCAGCTTGCGAGGTAGCGGGCGTGAGACCCAGTACTTC. As protein: CASSLRGSGRETQYF.

The CDR3 nucleotides are TGTGCCAGCAGCTTATTTTCTAGCGGGAGGTCCTACGAGCAGTACTTC. The encoded protein is CASSLFSSGRSYEQYF. The genes are TRBV7-3 and TRBJ2-7, with 11 bases matching TRBD2. Germline CDR1 SGHTA, CDR2 FQGTGA. Germline trimming cut 2 bases from V and 1 base from J; bases unmatched to any gene: 4. The CDR3 runs to 16 residues.

This clonotype has a single count. V and J are TRBV4-1 and TRBJ1-1; D may be TRBD1 (6 bases). Trimming stripped 3 bases from V and 5 bases from J, with 19 bases between. The CDR3 extends over 16 amino acids. Germline CDR1 is MGHRA and CDR2 is YSYEKL. The chain's CDR3 is CASSHASEGGSTEAFF. In nucleotides, the CDR3 is TGCGCCAGCAGCCACGCATCGGAGGGGGGCTCAACTGAAGCTTTCTTT.

The J gene is TRBJ1-4, the V gene TRBV29-1, with D perhaps matching TRBD1 (6 bases). The germline V gene encodes CDR1 SQVTM and CDR2 ANQGSEA. The CDR3 contains 11 residues. The V and J ends lost 4 bases and 8 bases respectively, with 8 bases between them. The CDR3 region is CSVAGDEKLFF. In nucleotides, the CDR3 is TGCAGCGTTGCAGGGGACGAAAAACTGTTTTTT. The whole variable domain, remainder taken from reference TRBV29-1 and TRBJ1-4, is SAVISQKPSRDICQRGTSLTIQCQVDSQVTMMFWYRQQPGQSLTLIATANQGSEATYESGFVIDKFPISRPNLTFSTLTVSNMSPEDSSIYLCSVAGDEKLFFGSGTQLSVL.

V and J are TRBV20-1 and TRBJ2-5, with TRBD2 as a possible D gene (5 bases). Trimming shortened V by 6 bases and J by 5 bases, and 16 bases separated the two germline ends. CDR3 length equals 13 residues. Germline CDR1 is DFQATT and CDR2 is SNEGSKA (reference sequence). CDR3 sequence: CSAADLAIETQYF. The DNA for the CDR3 is TGCAGTGCCGCAGATCTAGCAATCGAGACCCAGTACTTC.

This chain uses TRBV7-2 with TRBJ1-2; weak D call: TRBD1 (6 bases). V was trimmed by 5 bases and J by 5 bases, leaving 18 bases between them. This CDR3 has 15 amino acids. CDR1 is SGHTA, CDR2 FQGNSA, per germline. The CDR3 reads CASSQDWGAGYGYTF. CDR3 nucleotides: TGTGCCAGCAGCCAAGATTGGGGGGCTGGGTATGGCTACACCTTC.

The chain has TRBV12-3 or TRBV12-4 and TRBJ2-2; D unresolved. The V end lost 4 bases, the J end lost 4 bases, and 7 bases lay between the germline ends. This CDR3 is 13 amino acids long. This chain's CDR3 is CASSYMGTGELFF. CDR3 sequence (DNA): TGTGCCAGCAGTTACATGGGCACCGGGGAGCTGTTTTTT.

With respect to this clonotype: A read error is possible here, since a much larger clone lies one base away. The CDR3 DNA follows: TGTGCCATCAGTGATGTTGCCAGGTCCTACGAGCAGTACTTC. This codes for CAISDVARSYEQYF. J is TRBJ2-7 and V is TRBV10-3, with unresolved D. Trimming cost V 3 bases and J 1 base, with 10 bases left between them. The CDR3 extends over 14 amino acids. CDR1 and CDR2 from the germline V gene are ENHRY and SYGVKD.

V gene TRBV7-9 combines with J gene TRBJ2-2, with 8 bases aligning to TRBD1. Germline CDR1 SEHNR, CDR2 FQNEAQ (reference sequence). Trimming took 5 bases from V and 5 from J; bases not matched to a gene: 10. This CDR3 has 16 amino acids. CDR3 nucleotides: TGTGCCAGCAGCCTTCGGACAGGGCTGGAGACCGGGGAGCTGTTTTTT. Protein sequence: CASSLRTGLETGELFF.

This clonotype occurred many times. The chain is built from TRBV10-2 and TRBJ1-1, with D uncertain. V shed 0 bases and J shed 1 base, with 6 bases lying between them. Germline loops: CDR1 WSHSY, CDR2 SAAADI. CDR3 length equals 14 residues. The CDR3 spells CASSESGWNTEAFF. The DNA for the CDR3 is TGCGCCAGCAGTGAGTCGGGTTGGAACACTGAAGCTTTCTTT.

J is TRBJ2-5 and V is TRBV10-3, with 10 bases fitting TRBD2. Germline loops: CDR1 ENHRY, CDR2 SYGVKD. The length of the CDR3 is 14 residues. V dropped 5 bases and J dropped 3; count of bases not matched to a gene: 3. Written as DNA, the CDR3 is TGTGCCATCAGTAGCGGGGGGGGAGAAGAGACCCAGTACTTC. Translated: CAISSGGGEETQYF.

The chain recombines TRBV19 with TRBJ1-2, with TRBD1 matching over 8 bases. Germline CDR1 LNHDA, CDR2 SQIVND (reference sequence). The CDR3 runs 14 residues. Trimming took 6 bases from V and 5 from J; bases not matched to a gene: 8. The CDR3: CASSRTGRGYGYTF. CDR3 bases: TGTGCCAGTAGCCGGACAGGGAGAGGGTATGGCTACACCTTC.

The V gene is TRBV29-1, the J gene TRBJ1-2, with TRBD1 as a possible D gene (6 bases). Germline CDR1 SQVTM, CDR2 ANQGSEA. This CDR3 is 11 amino acids long. Trimming left V 7 bases short and J 5 bases short, with 11 bases between. The CDR3 DNA follows: TGCAGCGCCCAGGACAGTTATGGCTACACCTTC. Its translation: CSAQDSYGYTF.

This clonotype was detected many times. The chain links TRBV29-1 to TRBJ2-7; possibly TRBD1 or TRBD2 for D (5 bases each). CDR3 length equals 11 residues. Trimming pared 4 bases from V and 5 bases from J, leaving 9 bases between. Germline lookup yields CDR1 SQVTM and CDR2 ANQGSEA. The CDR3 sequence: CSVARGNEQYF. The CDR3 nucleotides read TGCAGCGTTGCGAGGGGAAACGAGCAGTACTTC.

The J gene is TRBJ2-7, the V gene TRBV20-1; 7 bases map to TRBD2. The germline CDR1 and CDR2 sequences are DFQATT and SNEGSKA (reference sequence). This CDR3 contains 14 residues. Unmatched junction bases numbered 6, after V lost 3 bases and J lost 1 base. The CDR3 DNA follows: TGCAGTGCTAGTGCTCTAGCGGAATCCTACGAGCAGTACTTC. Translating gives CSASALAESYEQYF.

Details on this clonotype: The junction departs from the called germline gene at one end, perhaps through a read error. This chain links TRBV9 with TRBJ1-1; D ambiguous. Germline V gives CDR1 SGDLS, CDR2 YYNGEE. The CDR3 is 13 amino acids. In DNA form, the CDR3 reads TGTGTCAGCAGCGTAGAATGGTACACTGAAGCTTTCTTT. It is translated as CVSSVEWYTEAFF.

With regard to this clonotype: At one boundary the junction diverges from the germline segment, which might be a read error. This rearrangement joins TRBV15 to TRBJ1-1, with D possibly being TRBD1 (5 bases). Looked up from germline, CDR1 is LNHNV and CDR2 is YYDKDF (reference sequence). The CDR3 has 15 residues. Here the CDR3 reads CATTPSWGENTEAFF. CDR3 DNA: TGTGCCACCACCCCCAGTTGGGGGGAGAACACCGAAGCTTTCTTT.

Note on this clonotype: Relative to the germline gene, one junction end is altered; a read error may explain this. This chain connects TRBV20-1 to TRBJ2-2; 7 nucleotides align to TRBD1. The length of the CDR3 is 13 residues. The germline V gene has CDR1 DFQATT and CDR2 SNEGSKA (reference sequence). CDR3 bases: TGCAGTGCTAGCACAGGGGACACCGGGGAGCTGGTTTTT. This sequence encodes CSASTGDTGELVF.

This clonotype was detected ten times or more. This chain joins TRBV7-9 and TRBJ1-1; 7 positions agree with TRBD1. V shed 1 base, J shed 4 bases, and the junction held 3 bases outside the gene matches. This CDR3 spans 14 amino acids. CDR1 is SEHNR, CDR2 FQNEAQ, per germline (reference sequence). The CDR3 region has the DNA TGTGCCAGCAGCTTAGAACAGGGGTTCACTGAAGCTTTCTTT. Translating gives CASSLEQGFTEAFF.

The chain links TRBV15 to TRBJ1-4, with TRBD1 matching 8 bases. This CDR3 has 14 amino acids. V lost 7 bases, J lost 6 bases, and 7 bases stayed unmatched. Germline-derived CDR1 and CDR2 are LNHNV and YYDKDF (reference sequence). The chain's CDR3 is CATKRDRLDEKLFF. The CDR3 DNA follows: TGTGCCACCAAACGGGACAGGTTGGATGAAAAACTGTTTTTT.

The sample holds a few counts of this clonotype. The CDR3 spells CASSEQGESPLHF. CDR3 nucleotides: TGTGCCAGCAGTGAACAGGGTGAATCACCCCTCCACTTT. This chain connects TRBV25-1 to TRBJ1-6, with TRBD1 as a possible D gene (5 bases). This CDR3 is 13 amino acids long. Germline V gene data show CDR1 as MGHDK and CDR2 as SYGVNS. Trimming took 2 bases from V and 10 from J, leaving 9 bases between them.

The sample holds a few counts of this clonotype. The chain recombines TRBV5-8 with TRBJ2-5, with 10 bases identical to TRBD1. The CDR3 is 15 amino acids. V was clipped by 1 base and J by 3 bases; unmatched bases: 3. Germline CDR1 and CDR2: SGHTS and YDEGEE. The CDR3 DNA follows: TGTGCCAGCAGCTTGACCGGGACAGGGGAAGAGACCCAGTACTTC. Encoded protein: CASSLTGTGEETQYF.

V is TRBV25-1 and J is TRBJ2-3; D uncertain. Trimming removed 3 bases from V and 0 bases from J, with 13 bases in between. The CDR3 has 16 residues. CDR1 is MGHDK and CDR2 is SYGVNS in the germline V gene. CDR3 sequence: CASSDHDGASTDTQYF. Written as DNA, the CDR3 is TGTGCCAGCAGTGACCATGACGGAGCTAGCACAGATACGCAGTATTTT.

The gene calls are TRBV19 and TRBJ1-2; 10 positions match TRBD1. V shed 3 bases and J 4 bases; nucleotides not matched to a gene: 2. Germline V gives CDR1 LNHDA, CDR2 SQIVND (reference sequence). The CDR3 length is 14 residues. CDR3 amino acids: CASSIGTGVYGYTF. The CDR3 region has the DNA TGTGCCAGTAGTATCGGGACAGGGGTCTATGGCTACACCTTC.

Comment on this clonotype: It is likely a read error, because the conserved phenylalanine at the end of the CDR3 is missing. The chain carries TRBV7-3 and TRBJ1-1, with D unclear. Germline V CDR1 and CDR2: SGHTA, FQGTGA. The CDR3 consists of 16 residues. The germline V and J ends were trimmed by 4 bases and 0 bases, with 15 bases remaining between them. CDR3 residues: CASSSPVEELNTEAFL. In DNA, the CDR3 is TGTGCCAGCAGCTCGCCAGTCGAAGAACTGAACACTGAAGCTTTCCTT.

The V gene is TRBV12-3 or TRBV12-4, the J gene TRBJ1-2, with 9 bases that match TRBD1. V was pared by 6 bases and J by 4 bases, with 0 bases of the junction left unmatched. The CDR3 has 12 amino acids. In DNA, the CDR3 is TGTGCCAGCAGGACAGGGGGCTATGGCTACACCTTC. Translation gives CASRTGGYGYTF.

This chain uses TRBV7-8 with TRBJ2-7; a weak D match, TRBD2 (7 bases). Per germline, CDR1 SGHVS and CDR2 FQNEAQ. V lost 0 bases and J lost 8, with 11 bases in between. This CDR3 has 13 amino acids. CDR3 nucleotide sequence: TGTGCCAGCAGCTTAGCGGGGGGGCCTAAGCAGTACTTC. Translated, it gives CASSLAGGPKQYF.

The CDR3 coding sequence is TGTGCCAGCACTCCCTGGGGGCAAGATCAGCCCCAGCATTTT. The encoded protein is CASTPWGQDQPQHF. The rearrangement links TRBV25-1 to TRBJ1-5; perhaps TRBD1 as D (6 bases). V lost 7 bases, J lost 5 bases, and 15 bases lay in between. Germline V gene data show CDR1 as MGHDK and CDR2 as SYGVNS. This CDR3 comprises 14 residues.